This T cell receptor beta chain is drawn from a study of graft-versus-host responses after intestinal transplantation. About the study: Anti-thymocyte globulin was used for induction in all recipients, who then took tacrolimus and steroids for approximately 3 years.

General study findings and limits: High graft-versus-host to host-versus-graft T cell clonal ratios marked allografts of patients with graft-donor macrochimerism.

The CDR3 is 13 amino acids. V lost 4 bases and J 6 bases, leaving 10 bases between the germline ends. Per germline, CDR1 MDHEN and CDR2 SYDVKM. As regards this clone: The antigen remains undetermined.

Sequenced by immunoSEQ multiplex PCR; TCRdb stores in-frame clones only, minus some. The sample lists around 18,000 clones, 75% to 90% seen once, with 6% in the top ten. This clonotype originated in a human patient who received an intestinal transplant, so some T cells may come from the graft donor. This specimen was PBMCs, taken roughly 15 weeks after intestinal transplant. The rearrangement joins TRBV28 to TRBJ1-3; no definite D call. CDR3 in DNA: TGTGCCAGCAGTTCATGGACCGAAAACACCATATATTTT. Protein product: CASSSWTENTIYF.